This TCR beta chain was sequenced for a study of graft-versus-host responses after intestinal transplantation. Study-level background: Isolated intestinal, liver-intestinal, or multivisceral transplants had been given to the recipients. The recipients all started with anti-thymocyte globulin induction and then took tacrolimus and steroids for about 3 years. General observations from the study: Some patients had graft-donor T cell macrochimerism, and their allografts showed high graft-versus-host to host-versus-graft clonal ratios.

This clone was seen a handful of times. Antigen specificity is unknown. The CDR3 has 16 residues. Between the trimmed V and J ends, which lost 4 bases and 0 bases, there was a span of 10 bases. Per the germline V gene, CDR1 is LNHDA and CDR2 is SQIVND (reference sequence). The repertoire was sequenced with immunoSEQ multiplex PCR; TCRdb's copy has only in-frame clones and lacks some. The data hold 20,000 to 30,000 clones, with roughly 82% observed a single time. The TCR comes from a human donor who received an intestinal transplant. J is TRBJ1-6 and V is TRBV19; perhaps TRBD1 as D (5 bases). The sample in question was unstimulated CD4+ T cells sorted from spleen or lymph node cells, obtained before intestinal transplant. The CDR3 coding sequence is TGTGCCAGTAGTACCCCAGGGAGCTCCTATAATTCACCCCTCCACTTT. Residues: CASSTPGSSYNSPLHF.